The 22 T cell receptor beta chains reported below all come from one sample, sequenced in a study of blood T cell repertoires in COVID-19. Clones were sequenced by immunoSEQ multiplex PCR, and TCRdb holds only the in-frame ones, with some missing. This sample has about 90,000 clones, with over 80% found just once. Sequenced: peripheral blood. Receptors were obtained from a woman aged 70-85 years with active or convalescent COVID-19.

In nucleotides, the CDR3 is TGCGCCAGCAGCTTGGATTCAGGGTTAGCTGAAGCTTTCTTT. This sequence encodes CASSLDSGLAEAFF. The chain links TRBV5-1 to TRBJ1-1; possible D gene TRBD1, 5 bases. The CDR3 has 14 residues. Germline-derived CDR1 and CDR2 are SGHRS and YFSETQ. V was shortened by 0 bases and J by 6 bases, with 12 bases between the two germline ends.

The chain couples TRBV11-2 to TRBJ1-6, with 7 positions matching TRBD1. This CDR3 spans 14 amino acids. CDR1 and CDR2 (germline): SGHAT, FQNNGV. The V and J ends lost 5 bases and 10 bases, in that order; junction bases with no gene match: 8. The CDR3 here is CASSTLQGWSPLHF. The CDR3 DNA reads as TGTGCCAGCAGCACATTACAGGGGTGGTCACCCCTCCACTTT. Supplemented by reference TRBV11-2 and TRBJ1-6, the full variable domain reads EAGVAQSPRYKIIEKRQSVAFWCNPISGHATLYWYQQILGQGPKLLIQFQNNGVVDDSQLPKDRFSAERLKGVDSTLKIQPAKLEDSAVYLCASSTLQGWSPLHFGNGTRLTVT.

The chain uses TRBV6-2 or TRBV6-3 and TRBJ1-1, with a tentative D call TRBD1 (5 bases). The CDR3 consists of 15 residues. V was clipped by 4 bases and J by 4 bases, with 16 bases between them. The V gene's germline CDR1 is MNHEY and CDR2 SVGEGT. As DNA, the CDR3 is TGTGCCAGCAGTTCAATGCTGGGGGGGAGCACTGAAGCTTTCTTT. Translated, it gives CASSSMLGGSTEAFF.

The table lists this clone with a few counts. The V call is TRBV6-5, the J call TRBJ2-7; D remains ambiguous. CDR1 and CDR2 (germline): MNHEY, SVGAGI. This CDR3 has 15 amino acids. V was cut by 2 bases and J by 0 bases, with 11 bases left in between. The CDR3 is CASSYGGFNSYEQYF. CDR3 nucleotides: TGTGCCAGCAGTTACGGCGGCTTTAACTCCTACGAGCAGTACTTC.

V gene TRBV4-2 combines with J gene TRBJ1-6; a possible D gene is TRBD1 (5 bases). This CDR3 is 16 amino acids long. With 0 bases removed from V and 7 bases from J, the gap between germline ends came to 13 bases. Germline V gives CDR1 LGHNA, CDR2 YNFKEQ. This CDR3 is CASSQDQGRVNSPLHF. DNA of the CDR3: TGTGCCAGCAGCCAAGACCAGGGCAGGGTCAATTCACCCCTCCACTTT.

The rearrangement joins TRBV25-1 to TRBJ2-5; no clear D. V lost 4 bases and J lost 4, with 7 bases in between. This CDR3 has 12 residues. In germline, CDR1 is MGHDK, CDR2 SYGVNS. For the CDR3, the DNA is TGTGCCAGCAGTGTATCTACAGAGACCCAGTACTTC. Translated: CASSVSTETQYF.

The chain links TRBV7-2 to TRBJ1-1; D is ambiguous. The ends were cut back, 7 bases at V and 0 bases at J, with 9 bases in the middle. This CDR3 region has 13 residues. Germline values: CDR1 SGHTA, CDR2 FQGNSA. CDR3 nucleotides: TGTGCCAGCAATATGCAGGTGAACACTGAAGCTTTCTTT. Translating gives CASNMQVNTEAFF.

The chain recombines TRBV15 with TRBJ1-6; D not resolved. The CDR3 contains 17 residues. V was pared by 0 bases and J by 8 bases, with 17 bases between. Looked up from germline, CDR1 is LNHNV and CDR2 is YYDKDF (reference sequence). The CDR3: CATSRESALGRDSPLHF. The CDR3 nucleotides are TGTGCCACCAGCAGAGAGTCTGCCCTGGGGAGGGATTCACCCCTCCACTTT.

The chain employs TRBV29-1 and TRBJ1-2; 7 bases match TRBD1. V shed 7 bases and J 6 bases; nucleotides not matched to a gene: 2. The germline gives CDR1 SQVTM, CDR2 ANQGSEA. This CDR3 has 10 amino acids. The CDR3 here is CSADRDGYTF. The CDR3 DNA reads as TGCAGCGCAGACAGGGATGGCTACACCTTC.

The CDR3 DNA is TGTGCCAGCAGTGGGACTGGGGAAAAACTGTTTTTT. The encoded protein is CASSGTGEKLFF. The chain uses TRBV2 and TRBJ1-4, with no clear D. The CDR3 consists of 12 residues. Germline V CDR1 and CDR2: SNHLY, FYNNEI. V gave up 4 bases and J gave up 8 bases, with 8 bases separating them.

This clone has only a few counts. Here the CDR3 reads CASRGTEATQPQHF. CDR3 sequence (DNA): TGTGCCAGTAGGGGGACAGAGGCCACTCAGCCCCAGCATTTT. V is TRBV19 and J is TRBJ1-5; 7 positions agree with TRBD1. Germline CDR1 and CDR2: LNHDA and SQIVND (reference sequence). The CDR3 is 14 amino acids. J lost 6 bases, V lost 6 bases, and 8 bases had no gene match.

The rearrangement uses TRBV18 and TRBJ1-6; perhaps TRBD1 as D (6 bases). CDR1 is KGHSH, CDR2 LQKENI, per germline. V lost 2 bases, J lost 10 bases, and 15 bases lay in between. CDR3 length equals 15 residues. CDR3 sequence (DNA): TGTGCCAGCTCACCAAATTCTCAAGGGGGATCACCCCTCCACTTT. Its translation: CASSPNSQGGSPLHF. Full variable domain (rest looked up from reference TRBV18 and TRBJ1-6): NAGVMQNPRHLVRRRGQEARLRCSPMKGHSHVYWYRQLPEEGLKFMVYLQKENIIDESGMPKERFSAEFPKEGPSILRIQQVVRGDSAAYFCASSPNSQGGSPLHFGNGTRLTVT.

The CDR3 coding sequence is TGCGCCAGCAGCCAAGTAACAGTCTCTACCTATGGCTACACCTTC. Amino acid sequence: CASSQVTVSTYGYTF. V is TRBV4-1 and J is TRBJ1-2; D call uncertain. The V gene's germline CDR1 is MGHRA and CDR2 YSYEKL. Trimming left V 1 base short and J 4 bases short, with 13 bases between. This CDR3 contains 15 residues.

V gene TRBV5-1 combines with J gene TRBJ1-1; the D is unclear. CDR1 and CDR2 (germline): SGHRS, YFSETQ. The CDR3 totals 13 residues. Trimming stripped 1 base from V and 1 base from J, with 5 bases between. The CDR3 loop is CASSLSRNTEAFF. CDR3 DNA sequence: TGCGCCAGCAGCTTGTCCAGGAACACTGAAGCTTTCTTT.

This clone was observed a few times. This chain joins TRBV19 and TRBJ1-2, with 11 bases aligning to TRBD1. Germline CDR1 reads LNHDA; CDR2 reads SQIVND (reference sequence). The V gene end was trimmed by 7 bases and the J gene end by 5 bases; junction bases not matched to a gene: 6. This CDR3 comprises 14 residues. This CDR3 is CASTDRGRGYGYTF. For the CDR3, the DNA is TGTGCCAGTACGGACAGGGGGCGCGGGTATGGCTACACCTTC.

The V call is TRBV29-1, the J call TRBJ1-5, with a possible D match to TRBD1 (5 bases). The CDR3 runs 14 residues. Germline assignment: CDR1 SQVTM and CDR2 ANQGSEA. Trimming left V 7 bases short and J 2 bases short, with 15 bases between. CDR3 nucleotides: TGCAGCGCCTCGGGGGGGGAAGGCAATCAGCCCCAGCATTTT. Encoded protein: CSASGGEGNQPQHF.

The rearrangement links TRBV6-2 or TRBV6-3 to TRBJ1-3; D might be TRBD1 (6 bases). V lost 5 bases and J lost 6, with 11 bases in between. Germline V CDR1 and CDR2: MNHEY, SVGEGT. CDR3 length: 13 residues. CDR3 nucleotide sequence: TGTGCCAGCAGTCCCGGACAGTTAAACACCATATATTTT. Amino acids: CASSPGQLNTIYF.

This clone was picked up one time. The rearrangement links TRBV3-1 (or the pseudogene TRBV3-2) to TRBJ1-2, with 8 bases matching TRBD1. Trimming removed 4 bases from V and 6 bases from J; junction bases left unmatched: 7. The CDR3 has 14 residues. Germline values: CDR1 LGHDT, CDR2 YNNKEL (reference sequence). The DNA for the CDR3 is TGTGCCAGCAGCCCGGACAGGGCAAGCGATGGCTACACCTTC. It specifies CASSPDRASDGYTF.

The chain employs TRBV15 and TRBJ2-1; 7 bases line up with TRBD2. CDR3 length equals 15 residues. J was trimmed by 8 bases and V by 5 bases; bases with no gene match: 12. Germline CDR1 LNHNV, CDR2 YYDKDF (reference sequence). CDR3: CATSVPGGGPDEQFF. CDR3 nucleotide sequence: TGTGCCACCAGCGTCCCGGGGGGAGGGCCGGATGAGCAGTTCTTC. Drawing the rest from reference TRBV15 and TRBJ2-1, the complete variable domain is DAMVIQNPRYQVTQFGKPVTLSCSQTLNHNVMYWYQQKSSQAPKLLFHYYDKDFNNEADTPDNFQSRRPNTSFCFLDIRSPGLGDTAMYLCATSVPGGGPDEQFFGPGTRLTVL.

V usage is TRBV7-2 and J usage is TRBJ2-3, with 8 bases identical to TRBD1. V trimming: 4 bases; J trimming: 4 bases; junction bases outside the gene matches: 7. Germline V CDR1 and CDR2: SGHTA, FQGNSA. The length of the CDR3 is 15 residues. The CDR3 coding sequence is TGTGCCAGCAGCTGGGCAGGGGGCGAAGCAGATACGCAGTATTTT. Translated: CASSWAGGEADTQYF.

The rearrangement uses TRBV28 and TRBJ1-2; D is ambiguous. This CDR3 region has 13 residues. Germline V gene sequence: CDR1 MDHEN, CDR2 SYDVKM. V lost 6 bases, J lost 5 bases, and 13 bases lay in between. The CDR3 here is CASRQPGEYGYTF. The CDR3 nucleotides are TGTGCCAGCAGGCAACCCGGGGAATATGGCTACACCTTC.

The CDR3 DNA reads TGTGCCAGCAGCGTCCAACAGGATATTTTCTCTGGGGCCAACGTCCTGACTTTC. Amino acids: CASSVQQDIFSGANVLTF. The chain links TRBV9 to TRBJ2-6, with D maybe TRBD1 (5 bases). With 2 bases removed from V and 0 bases from J, the gap between germline ends came to 15 bases. This CDR3 is built from 18 residues. Per the germline V gene, CDR1 is SGDLS and CDR2 is YYNGEE.